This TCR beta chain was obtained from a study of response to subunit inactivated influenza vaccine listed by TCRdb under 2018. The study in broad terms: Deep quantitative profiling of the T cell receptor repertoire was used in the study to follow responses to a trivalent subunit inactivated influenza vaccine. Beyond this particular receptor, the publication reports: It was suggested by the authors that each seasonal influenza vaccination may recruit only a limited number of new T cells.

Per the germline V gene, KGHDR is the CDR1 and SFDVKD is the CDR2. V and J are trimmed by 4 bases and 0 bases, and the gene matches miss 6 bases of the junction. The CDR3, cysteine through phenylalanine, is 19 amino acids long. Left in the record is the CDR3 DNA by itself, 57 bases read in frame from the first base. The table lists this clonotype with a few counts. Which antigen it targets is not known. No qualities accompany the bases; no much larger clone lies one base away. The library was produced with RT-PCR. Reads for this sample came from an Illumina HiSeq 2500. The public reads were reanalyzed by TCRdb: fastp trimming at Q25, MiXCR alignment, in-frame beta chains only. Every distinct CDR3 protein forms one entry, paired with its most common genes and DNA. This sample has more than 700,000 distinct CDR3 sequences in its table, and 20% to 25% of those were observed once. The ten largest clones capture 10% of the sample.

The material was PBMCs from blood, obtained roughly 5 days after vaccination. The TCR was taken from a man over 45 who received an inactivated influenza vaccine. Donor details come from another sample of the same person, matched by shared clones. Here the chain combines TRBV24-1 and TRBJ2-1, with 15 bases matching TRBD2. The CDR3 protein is CATSDTGTSGRLSYNEQFF. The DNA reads TGTGCCACCAGTGACACCGGGACTAGCGGGAGGCTCTCCTACAATGAGCAGTTCTTC.